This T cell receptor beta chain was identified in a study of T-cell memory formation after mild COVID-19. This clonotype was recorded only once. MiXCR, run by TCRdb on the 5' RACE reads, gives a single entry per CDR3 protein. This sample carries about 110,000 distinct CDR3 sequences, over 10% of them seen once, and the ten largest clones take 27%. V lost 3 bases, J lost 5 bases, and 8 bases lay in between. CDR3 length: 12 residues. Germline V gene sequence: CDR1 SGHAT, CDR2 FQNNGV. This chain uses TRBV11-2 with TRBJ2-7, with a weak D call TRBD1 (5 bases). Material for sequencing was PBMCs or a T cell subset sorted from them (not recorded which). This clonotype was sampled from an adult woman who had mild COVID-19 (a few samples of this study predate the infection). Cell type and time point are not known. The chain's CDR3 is CASSFGADEQYF. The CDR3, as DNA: TGTGCCAGCAGCTTTGGGGCCGACGAGCAGTACTTC. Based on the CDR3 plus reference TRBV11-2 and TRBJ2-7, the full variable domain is EAGVAQSPRYKIIEKRQSVAFWCNPISGHATLYWYQQILGQGPKLLIQFQNNGVVDDSQLPKDRFSAERLKGVDSTLKIQPAKLEDSAVYLCASSFGADEQYFGPGTRLTVT.